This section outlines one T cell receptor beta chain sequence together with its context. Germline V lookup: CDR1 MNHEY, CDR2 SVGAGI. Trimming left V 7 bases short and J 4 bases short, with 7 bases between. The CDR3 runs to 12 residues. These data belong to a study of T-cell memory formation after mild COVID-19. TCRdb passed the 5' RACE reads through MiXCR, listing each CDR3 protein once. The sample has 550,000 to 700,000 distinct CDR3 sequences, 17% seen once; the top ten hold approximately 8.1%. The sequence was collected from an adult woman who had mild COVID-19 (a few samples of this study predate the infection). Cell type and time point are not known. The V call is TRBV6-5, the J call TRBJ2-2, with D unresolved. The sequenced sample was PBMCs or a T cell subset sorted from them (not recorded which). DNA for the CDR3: TGTGCCAGCATTAGTCCCACCGGGGAGCTGTTTTTT. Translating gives CASISPTGELFF.